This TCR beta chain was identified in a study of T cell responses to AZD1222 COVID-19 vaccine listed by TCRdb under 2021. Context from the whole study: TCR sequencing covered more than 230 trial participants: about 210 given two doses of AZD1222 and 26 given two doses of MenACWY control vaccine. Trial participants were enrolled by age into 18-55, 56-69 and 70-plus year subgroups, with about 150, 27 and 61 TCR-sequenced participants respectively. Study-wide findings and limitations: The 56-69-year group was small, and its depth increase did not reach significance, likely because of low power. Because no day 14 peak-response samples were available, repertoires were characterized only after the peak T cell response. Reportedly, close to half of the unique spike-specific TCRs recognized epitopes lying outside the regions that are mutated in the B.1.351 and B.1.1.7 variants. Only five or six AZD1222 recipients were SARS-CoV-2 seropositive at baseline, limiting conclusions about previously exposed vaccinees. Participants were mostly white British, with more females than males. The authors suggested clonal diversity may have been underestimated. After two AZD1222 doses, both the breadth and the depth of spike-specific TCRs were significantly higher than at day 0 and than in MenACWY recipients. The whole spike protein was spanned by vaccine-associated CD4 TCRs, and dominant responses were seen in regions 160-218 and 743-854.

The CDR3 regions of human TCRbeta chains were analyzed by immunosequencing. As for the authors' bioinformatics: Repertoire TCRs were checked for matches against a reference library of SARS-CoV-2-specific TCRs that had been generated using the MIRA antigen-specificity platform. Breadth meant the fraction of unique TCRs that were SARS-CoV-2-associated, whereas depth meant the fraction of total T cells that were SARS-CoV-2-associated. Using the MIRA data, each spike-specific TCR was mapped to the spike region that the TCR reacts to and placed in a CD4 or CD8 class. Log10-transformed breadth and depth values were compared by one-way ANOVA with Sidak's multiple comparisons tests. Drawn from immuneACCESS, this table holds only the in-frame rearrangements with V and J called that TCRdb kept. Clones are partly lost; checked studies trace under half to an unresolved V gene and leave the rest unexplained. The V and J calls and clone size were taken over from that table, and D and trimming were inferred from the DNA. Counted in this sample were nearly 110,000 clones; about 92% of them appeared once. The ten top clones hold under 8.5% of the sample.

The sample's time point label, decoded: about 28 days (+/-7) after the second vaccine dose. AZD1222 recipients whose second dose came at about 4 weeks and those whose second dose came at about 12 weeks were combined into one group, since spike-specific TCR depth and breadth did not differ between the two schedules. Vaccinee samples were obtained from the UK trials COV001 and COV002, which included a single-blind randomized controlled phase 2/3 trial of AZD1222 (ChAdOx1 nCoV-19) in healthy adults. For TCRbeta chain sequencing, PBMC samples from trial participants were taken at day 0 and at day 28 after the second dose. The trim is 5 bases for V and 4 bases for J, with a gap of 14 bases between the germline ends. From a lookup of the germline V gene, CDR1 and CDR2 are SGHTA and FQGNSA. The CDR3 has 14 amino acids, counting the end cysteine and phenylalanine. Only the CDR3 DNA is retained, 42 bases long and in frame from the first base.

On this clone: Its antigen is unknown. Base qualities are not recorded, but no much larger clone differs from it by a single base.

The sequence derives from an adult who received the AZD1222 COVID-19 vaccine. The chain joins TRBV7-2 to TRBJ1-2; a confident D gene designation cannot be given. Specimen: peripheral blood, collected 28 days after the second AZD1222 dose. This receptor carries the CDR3 CASSLPTGGYGYTF. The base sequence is TGTGCCAGCAGCCTTCCGACCGGTGGCTATGGCTACACCTTC.